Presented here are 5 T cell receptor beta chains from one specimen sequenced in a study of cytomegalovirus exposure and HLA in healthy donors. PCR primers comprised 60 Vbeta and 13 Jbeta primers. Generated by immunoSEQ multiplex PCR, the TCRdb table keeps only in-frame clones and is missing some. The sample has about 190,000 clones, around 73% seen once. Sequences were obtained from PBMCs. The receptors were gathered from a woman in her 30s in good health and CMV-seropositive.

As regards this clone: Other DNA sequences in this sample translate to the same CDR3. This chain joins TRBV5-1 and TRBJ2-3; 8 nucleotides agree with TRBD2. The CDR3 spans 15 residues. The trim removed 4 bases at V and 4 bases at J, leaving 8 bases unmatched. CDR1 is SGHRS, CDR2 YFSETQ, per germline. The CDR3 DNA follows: TGCGCCAGCAGCCCCCGGGGGGGGGAGGCAGATACGCAGTATTTT. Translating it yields CASSPRGGEADTQYF.

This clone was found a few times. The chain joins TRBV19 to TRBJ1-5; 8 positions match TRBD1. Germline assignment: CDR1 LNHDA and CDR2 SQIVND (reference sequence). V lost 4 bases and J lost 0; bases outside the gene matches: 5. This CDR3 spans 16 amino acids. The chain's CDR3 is CASSTGTGVSNQPQHF. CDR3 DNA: TGTGCCAGTAGTACCGGGACAGGCGTTAGCAATCAGCCCCAGCATTTT.

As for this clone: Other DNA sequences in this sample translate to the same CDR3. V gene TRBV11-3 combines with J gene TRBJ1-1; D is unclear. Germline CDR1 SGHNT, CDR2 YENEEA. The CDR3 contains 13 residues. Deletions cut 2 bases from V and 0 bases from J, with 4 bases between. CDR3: CASSLSLNTEAFF. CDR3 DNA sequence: TGTGCCAGCAGCTTATCATTGAACACTGAAGCTTTCTTT.

The CDR3 DNA is TGCGCCAGCAGCTTGGCGCTAGCGGGAGATAACGAGCAGTACTTC. This gives the protein CASSLALAGDNEQYF. The rearrangement links TRBV5-1 to TRBJ2-5, with 10 bases that match TRBD2. The end of the DNA aligns better with TRBJ2-7, so the J call may be wrong. This CDR3 is 15 amino acids long. CDR1 and CDR2 from the germline V gene are SGHRS and YFSETQ.

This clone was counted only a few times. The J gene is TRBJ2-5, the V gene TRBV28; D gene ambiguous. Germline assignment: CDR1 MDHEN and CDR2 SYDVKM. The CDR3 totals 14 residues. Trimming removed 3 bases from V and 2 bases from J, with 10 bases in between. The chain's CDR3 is CASSFENHQETQYF. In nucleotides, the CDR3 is TGTGCCAGCAGTTTTGAGAACCATCAAGAGACCCAGTACTTC.